This T cell receptor (beta chain) stems from a study of shared clonotypes between healthy human individuals. Study conclusions and caveats: A reduction in generation probabilities was seen for non-shared clonotypes relative to those shared by all four donors.

CD8 cells regarded as naive lacked CD45RO, were positively chosen for CCR7, and omitted terminally differentiated effector memory CD45RA+ cells. Produced via immunoSEQ multiplex PCR; TCRdb's table is partial and in-frame only. This table holds about 800,000 clones, around 96% found once. Trimming stripped 3 bases from V and 8 bases from J, with 17 bases between. This CDR3 is 15 amino acids long. Germline assignment: CDR1 MNHEY and CDR2 SMNVEV (reference sequence). This clone was seen just once. The antigen is not known. The clonotype comes from a man younger than 45 in good health. The sample was naive CD8+ T cells sorted from blood. V gene TRBV27 combines with J gene TRBJ2-1; possible D gene TRBD1, 6 bases. Here the CDR3 reads CASSFWDTGSDEQFF. The CDR3 DNA reads as TGTGCCAGCAGTTTTTGGGACACGGGGTCGGATGAGCAGTTCTTC.